The 7 T cell receptor beta chains reported below all come from one sample, sequenced in a study of cytomegalovirus exposure and HLA in healthy donors. The PCR employed 60 Vbeta primers together with 13 Jbeta primers. The assay was immunoSEQ multiplex PCR, and TCRdb's table has in-frame clones only and misses some. The repertoire consists of about 140,000 clones, with about 80% occurring once and the leading ten covering about 2%. The sample comprised PBMCs. These receptors were taken from a man aged 40-49 years in good health and CMV-seronegative.

The V call is TRBV28, the J call TRBJ2-7; 10 bases are shared with TRBD1. V shed 5 bases and J 6 bases; nucleotides not matched to a gene: 19. This CDR3 has 18 amino acids. The germline V gene has CDR1 MDHEN and CDR2 SYDVKM. The CDR3 reads CASSSRDRGLLGPGEQYF. The CDR3 region has the DNA TGTGCCAGCAGTAGCCGGGACAGGGGACTGTTGGGTCCGGGCGAGCAGTACTTC.

The chain employs TRBV12-5 and TRBJ2-5; TRBD1 aligns across 8 bases. Losses at the gene ends were 5 bases for V and 5 bases for J; bases not matched to a gene: 4. Germline CDR1 LGHNT, CDR2 FRNRAP. The CDR3 is 13 residues long. CDR3 protein: CASGPGGHETQYF. In nucleotides, the CDR3 is TGTGCTAGTGGTCCAGGGGGCCACGAGACCCAGTACTTC. The full variable domain, its missing parts supplied by reference TRBV12-5 and TRBJ2-5, is DARVTQTPRHKVTEMGQEVTMRCQPILGHNTVFWYRQTMMQGLELLAYFRNRAPLDDSGMPKDRFSAEMPDATLATLKIQPSEPRDSAVYFCASGPGGHETQYFGPGTRLLVL.

The V and J genes are TRBV28 and TRBJ1-5, with D hard to call. The CDR3 spans 13 residues. Trimming stripped 5 bases from V and 1 base from J, with 6 bases between. From germline, CDR1 is MDHEN and CDR2 SYDVKM. CDR3 nucleotide sequence: TGTGCCAGCAGTCCCATCAGCAATCAGCCCCAGCATTTT. Translated: CASSPISNQPQHF.

This chain joins TRBV11-3 and TRBJ2-3; D possibly corresponds to TRBD2 (6 bases). The CDR3 is made up of 14 amino acids. The V gene's germline CDR1 is SGHNT and CDR2 YENEEA. V lost 5 bases to trimming and J lost 0 bases, with 9 bases between them. The chain's CDR3 is CASSRGGSTDTQYF. The CDR3 coding sequence is TGTGCCAGCAGCCGTGGGGGGAGCACAGATACGCAGTATTTT. Full variable domain (rest looked up from reference TRBV11-3 and TRBJ2-3): EAGVVQSPRYKIIEKKQPVAFWCNPISGHNTLYWYLQNLGQGPELLIRYENEEAVDDSQLPKDRFSAERLKGVDSTLKIQPAELGDSAVYLCASSRGGSTDTQYFGPGTRLTVL.

This chain connects TRBV27 to TRBJ2-1; a weak D match, TRBD2 (6 bases). The V end lost 2 bases, the J end lost 5 bases, and 13 bases lay between the germline ends. The CDR3 is made up of 15 amino acids. The germline V gene has CDR1 MNHEY and CDR2 SMNVEV (reference sequence). Written as DNA, the CDR3 is TGTGCCAGCAGTTTACCTCCGGGACTGCACAATGAGCAGTTCTTC. It is translated as CASSLPPGLHNEQFF.

This chain connects TRBV5-1 to TRBJ1-2, with D tentatively TRBD1 (6 bases). Per the germline V gene, CDR1 is SGHRS and CDR2 is YFSETQ. The CDR3 runs to 11 residues. CDR3 loop: CPGGGPYGYTF. CDR3 bases: TGCCCGGGCGGGGGGCCCTATGGCTACACCTTC.

The DNA for the CDR3 is TGTGCCAGCAGCTTAGAACCCCTTGGCCAGGGGGCTCTATACGAGCAGTACTTC. It specifies CASSLEPLGQGALYEQYF. J is TRBJ2-7 and V is TRBV11-2, with TRBD1 matching 8 bases. CDR1 is SGHAT, CDR2 FQNNGV, per germline. V dropped 0 bases and J dropped 4; count of bases not matched to a gene: 14. The CDR3 is 18 amino acids.